The rows below give T cell receptor beta chains drawn from one sample of a study of cytomegalovirus exposure and HLA in healthy donors. Sequenced by immunoSEQ multiplex PCR; TCRdb stores in-frame clones only, minus some. The sample has roughly 120,000 clones; more than 75% are singletons. The sequenced sample was PBMCs. All receptors derive from a woman in her thirties in good health and CMV-seropositive. Each CDR3 is given with its conserved first and last residue. The order of the fields is V gene, clone size, D gene, J gene, CDR3 DNA, CDR3 protein. D genes are given only for firm matches. Clone size is given for some rows only: seen once, a few or many times, or a class if the clone is expanded.

TRBV28	NA	NA	TRBJ1-5	TGTGCCAGCAGTTTTCAAGGAGGGACCGGTCAGCCCCAGCATTTT	CASSFQGGTGQPQHF
TRBV4-1	NA	NA	TRBJ2-1	TGCGCCAGCAGACCCATCGGCAGGGCCTCGTACAATGAGCAGTTCTTC	CASRPIGRASYNEQFF
TRBV2	NA	TRBD1	TRBJ1-2	TGTGCCAGCAGTGACACAGGGGGCCGTGGCTACACCTTC	CASSDTGGRGYTF
TRBV9	NA	NA	TRBJ2-5	TGTGCCAGCAGCGATCCTTACGGGGAGACCCAGTACTTC	CASSDPYGETQYF
TRBV10-3	NA	NA	TRBJ2-7	TGTGCCGTTACAGACCCCGCAATGGCCTACGAGCAGTACTTC	CAVTDPAMAYEQYF
TRBV6-5	NA	TRBD2	TRBJ2-5	TGTGCCAGCAGTGCCTCGGGGGGGGTCCAAGAGACCCAGTACTTC	CASSASGGVQETQYF
TRBV29-1	NA	TRBD2	TRBJ2-1	TGCAGCGTCCGGGGGGGAGGGCCTAAAAATGAGCAGTTCTTC	CSVRGGGPKNEQFF
TRBV15	NA	NA	TRBJ1-2	TGTGCCACCAGCGGCCCAATTCTCAACGGGCTACGGGGCTATGGCTACACCTTC	CATSGPILNGLRGYGYTF
TRBV15	NA	TRBD2	TRBJ2-5	TGTGCCACCAGCAGGATAGCGGGGGGCTTCGAGACCCAGTACTTC	CATSRIAGGFETQYF
TRBV11-2	NA	TRBD1	TRBJ1-1	TGTGCCAGCAGCCCAAGGGACAGCACTGAAGCTTTCTTT	CASSPRDSTEAFF
TRBV19	NA	NA	TRBJ1-2	TGTGCCAGTAGTACCAGACACCGGGAGAACTATGGCTACACCTTC	CASSTRHRENYGYTF
TRBV6-5	NA	TRBD1	TRBJ1-6	TGTGCCAGCAGCCCCCCAGGGGGCAATTCACCCCTCCACTTT	CASSPPGGNSPLHF
TRBV28	NA	TRBD2	TRBJ2-7	TGTGCCGTCACCGGGGGAGCGGGAGCTTACGAGCAGTACTTC	CAVTGGAGAYEQYF
TRBV5-6	NA	TRBD1	TRBJ1-5	TGTGCCAGCAGCTACGCCGGGACAGGGGGCAATCAGCCCCAGCATTTT	CASSYAGTGGNQPQHF
TRBV4-2	NA	NA	TRBJ2-3	TGTGCCAGCAGCCAAGGTCGGACTATCTTCACAGATACGCAGTATTTT	CASSQGRTIFTDTQYF
TRBV4-2	NA	NA	TRBJ1-2	TGTGCCAGCAGCCAAGTCGAACGCAGGAACTATGGCTACACCTTC	CASSQVERRNYGYTF
TRBV4-3	NA	NA	TRBJ2-1	TGCGCCAGCAGCCAGATACTCGGACATGCAATTACCCGCTCCTACAATGAGCAGTTCTTC	CASSQILGHAITRSYNEQFF
TRBV30	NA	NA	TRBJ1-5	TGTGCCTGGAGTACCAGGGGAATCGGCAATCAGCCCCAGCATTTT	CAWSTRGIGNQPQHF
TRBV29-1	NA	NA	TRBJ1-1	TGCAGCGTTGAAGAGGCGGGGGCATTTGAAGCTTTCTTT	CSVEEAGAFEAFF
TRBV2	NA	TRBD1	TRBJ2-6	TGTGCCAGCAGCGAACAGGGGGCAGAAACCGGGGCCAACGTCCTGACTTTC	CASSEQGAETGANVLTF
TRBV5-1	NA	TRBD1	TRBJ2-7	TGCGCCAGCAGCTTTCCAGGGGGCGAGCAGTACTTC	CASSFPGGEQYF
TRBV18	NA	NA	TRBJ2-2	TGTGCCAGCTCACAGTCTACTTCGGGCACCGGGGAGCTGTTTTTT	CASSQSTSGTGELFF
TRBV2	NA	TRBD1	TRBJ2-5	TGTGCCAGCAGTGAAGGACAGGGGGCGGGAGAGACCCAGTACTTC	CASSEGQGAGETQYF
TRBV12-5	few	NA	TRBJ2-2	TGTGCTAGTGGCCTCGGGACAACGAACACCGGGGAGCTGTTTTTT	CASGLGTTNTGELFF
TRBV6-5	NA	TRBD1	TRBJ2-7	TGTGCCAGCAGTACCGAACTGACAGGGGGCTACGAGCAGTACTTC	CASSTELTGGYEQYF
TRBV11-2	few	NA	TRBJ2-1	TGTGCCAGCAGATATGGACACTCCTCGGTGAATGAGCAGTTCTTC	CASRYGHSSVNEQFF
TRBV11-3	NA	NA	TRBJ2-7	TGTGCCAGCAGCCCCCGGGGGACCTACGAGCAGTACTTC	CASSPRGTYEQYF
TRBV7-2	once	TRBD2	TRBJ2-5	TGTGCCAGCAGTTTGGGACTAGCGGGAGAAGGAGAGACCCAGTACTTC	CASSLGLAGEGETQYF
TRBV28	NA	NA	TRBJ1-4	TGTGCCAGCAGTTTGACAGAAACAACTAATGAAAAACTGTTTTTT	CASSLTETTNEKLFF